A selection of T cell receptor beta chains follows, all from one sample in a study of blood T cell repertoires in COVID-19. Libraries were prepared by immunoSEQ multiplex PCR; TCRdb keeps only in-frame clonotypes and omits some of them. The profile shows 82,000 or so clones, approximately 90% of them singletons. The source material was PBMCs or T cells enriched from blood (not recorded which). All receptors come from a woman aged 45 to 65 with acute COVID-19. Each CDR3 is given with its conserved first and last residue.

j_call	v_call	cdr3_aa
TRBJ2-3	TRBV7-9	CASSLGQNTQYF
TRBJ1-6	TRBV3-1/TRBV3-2	CASSRIGQLYNSPLHF
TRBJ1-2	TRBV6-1	CASSEYEAYYGYTF
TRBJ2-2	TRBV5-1	CASSLVLAGGPGELFF
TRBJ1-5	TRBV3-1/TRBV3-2	CASSGGSNQPQHF
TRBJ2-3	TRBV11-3	CASSGRTDTQYF
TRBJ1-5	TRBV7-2	CASSAREGGTQPQHF
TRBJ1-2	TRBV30	CAWSVLGGLGYGYTF
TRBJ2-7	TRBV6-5	CASSYVQGSYEQYF
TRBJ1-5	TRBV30	CAWSVRGIDQPQHF
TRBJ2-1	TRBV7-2	CASSPQAGGPPYNEQFF
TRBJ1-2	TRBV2	CASSRTGLNGYTF
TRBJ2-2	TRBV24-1	CATSDSKTSGPGELFF
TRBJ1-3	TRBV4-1	CASSQVGGGLSGNTIYF
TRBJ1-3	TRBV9	CASSVDRGPGNTIYF
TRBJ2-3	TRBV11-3	CASSMEGSSTDTQYF
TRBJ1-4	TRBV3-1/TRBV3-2	CASSPRVVNEKLFF
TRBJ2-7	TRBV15	CATSRGGGNYEQYF
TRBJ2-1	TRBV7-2	CASSLFRGNEQFF
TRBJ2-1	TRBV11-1	CASSPEAGAAEQFF
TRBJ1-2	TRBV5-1	CASSLGAGSNYGYTF
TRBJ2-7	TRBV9	CASSVVAGGYEQYF
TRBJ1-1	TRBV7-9	CASSLSRLDTEAFF
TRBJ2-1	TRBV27	CASRLVRTNYNEQFF